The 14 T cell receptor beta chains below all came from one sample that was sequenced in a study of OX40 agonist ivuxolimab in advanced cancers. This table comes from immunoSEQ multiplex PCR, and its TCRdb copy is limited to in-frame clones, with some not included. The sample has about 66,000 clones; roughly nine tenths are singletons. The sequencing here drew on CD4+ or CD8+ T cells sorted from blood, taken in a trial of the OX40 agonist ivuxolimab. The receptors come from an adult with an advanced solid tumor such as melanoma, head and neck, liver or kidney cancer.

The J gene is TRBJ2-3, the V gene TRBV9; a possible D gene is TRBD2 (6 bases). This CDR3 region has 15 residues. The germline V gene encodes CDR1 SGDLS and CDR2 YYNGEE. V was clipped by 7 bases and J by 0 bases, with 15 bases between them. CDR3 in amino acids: CASSKRLVSTDTQYF. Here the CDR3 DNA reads TGTGCCAGCTCGAAAAGACTAGTCAGCACAGATACGCAGTATTTT.

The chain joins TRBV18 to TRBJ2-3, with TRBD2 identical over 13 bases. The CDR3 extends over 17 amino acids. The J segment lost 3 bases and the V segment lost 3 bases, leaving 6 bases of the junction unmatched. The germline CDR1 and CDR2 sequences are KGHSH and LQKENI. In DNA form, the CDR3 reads TGTGCCAGCTCACCGACGGGACTAGCGGGGAGGACAGATACGCAGTATTTT. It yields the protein CASSPTGLAGRTDTQYF.

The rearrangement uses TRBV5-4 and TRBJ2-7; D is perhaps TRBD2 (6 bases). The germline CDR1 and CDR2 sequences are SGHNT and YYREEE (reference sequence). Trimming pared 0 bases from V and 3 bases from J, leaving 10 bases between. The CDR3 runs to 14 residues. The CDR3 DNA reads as TGTGCCAGCAGCTTGGGGGCGGGACTCTACGAGCAGTACTTC. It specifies CASSLGAGLYEQYF.

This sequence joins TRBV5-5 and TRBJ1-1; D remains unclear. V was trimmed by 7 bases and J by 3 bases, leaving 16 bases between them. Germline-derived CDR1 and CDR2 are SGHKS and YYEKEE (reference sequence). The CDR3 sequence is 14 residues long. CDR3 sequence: CASRARERYTEAFF. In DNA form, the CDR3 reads TGTGCCAGCCGGGCCCGGGAAAGGTACACTGAAGCTTTCTTT.

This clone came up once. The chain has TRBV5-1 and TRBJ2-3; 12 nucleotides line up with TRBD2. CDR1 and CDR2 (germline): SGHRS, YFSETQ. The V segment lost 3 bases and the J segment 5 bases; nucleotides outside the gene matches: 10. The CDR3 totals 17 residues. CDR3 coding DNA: TGCGCCAGCAGCTGGACTGGGACTAGCGGGTTGAAAGATACGCAGTATTTT. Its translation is CASSWTGTSGLKDTQYF.

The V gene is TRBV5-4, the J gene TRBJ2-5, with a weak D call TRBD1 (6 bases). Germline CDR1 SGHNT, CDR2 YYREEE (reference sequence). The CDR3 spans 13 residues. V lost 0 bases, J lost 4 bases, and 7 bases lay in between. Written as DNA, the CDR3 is TGTGCCAGCAGCTTGGACAGGGCAGAGACCCAGTACTTC. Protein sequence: CASSLDRAETQYF.

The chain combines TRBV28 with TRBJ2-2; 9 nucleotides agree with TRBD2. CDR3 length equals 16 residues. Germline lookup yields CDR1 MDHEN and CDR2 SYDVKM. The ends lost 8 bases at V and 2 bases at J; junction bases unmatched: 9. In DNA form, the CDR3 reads TGTGCCAGCGGACGCCGACTAGCGGCAAACACCGGGGAGCTGTTTTTT. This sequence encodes CASGRRLAANTGELFF. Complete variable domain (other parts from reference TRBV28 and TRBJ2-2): DVKVTQSSRYLVKRTGEKVFLECVQDMDHENMFWYRQDPGLGLRLIYFSYDVKMKEKGDIPEGYSVSREKKERFSLILESASTNQTSMYLCASGRRLAANTGELFFGEGSRLTVL.

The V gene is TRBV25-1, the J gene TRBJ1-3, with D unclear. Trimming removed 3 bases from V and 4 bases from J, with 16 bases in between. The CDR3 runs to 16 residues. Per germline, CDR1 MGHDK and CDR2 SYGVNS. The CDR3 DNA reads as TGTGCCAGCAGTGAGGATAACCCCATGAGGGGAAACACCATATATTTT. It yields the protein CASSEDNPMRGNTIYF.

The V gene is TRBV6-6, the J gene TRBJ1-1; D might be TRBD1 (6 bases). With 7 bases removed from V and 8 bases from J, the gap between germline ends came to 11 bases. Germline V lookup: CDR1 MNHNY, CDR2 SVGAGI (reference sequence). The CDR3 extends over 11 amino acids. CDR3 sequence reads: CASNTGTEAFF. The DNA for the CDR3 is TGTGCCAGCAATACAGGGACCGAAGCTTTCTTT.

CDR3 sequence: CASSLSDGSGNGDTQYF. CDR3 bases: TGCGCCAGCAGCTTGTCGGATGGTAGCGGGAATGGGGATACGCAGTATTTT. The chain employs TRBV5-1 and TRBJ2-3; 8 bases agree with TRBD2. There are 17 residues in the CDR3. The V gene's germline CDR1 is SGHRS and CDR2 YFSETQ. J was trimmed by 6 bases and V by 1 base; bases with no gene match: 13.

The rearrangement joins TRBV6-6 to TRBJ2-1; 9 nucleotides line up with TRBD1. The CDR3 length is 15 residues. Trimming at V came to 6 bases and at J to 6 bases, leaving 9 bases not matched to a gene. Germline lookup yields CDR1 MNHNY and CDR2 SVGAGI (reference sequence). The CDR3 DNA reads TGTGCCAGCAGCCATCCGGACAGGGGAGGCAATGAGCAGTTCTTC. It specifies CASSHPDRGGNEQFF.

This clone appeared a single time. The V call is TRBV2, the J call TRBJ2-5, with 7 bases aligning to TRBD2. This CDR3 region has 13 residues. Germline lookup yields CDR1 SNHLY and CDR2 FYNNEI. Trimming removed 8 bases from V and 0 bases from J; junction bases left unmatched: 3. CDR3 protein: CASHLADQETQYF. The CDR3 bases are TGTGCCAGCCATCTAGCGGACCAAGAGACCCAGTACTTC.

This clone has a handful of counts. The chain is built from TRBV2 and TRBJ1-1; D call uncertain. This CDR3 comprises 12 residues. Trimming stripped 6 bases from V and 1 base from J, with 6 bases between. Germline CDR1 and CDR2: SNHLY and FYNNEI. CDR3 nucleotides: TGTGCCAGCAGGGGGTGGAACACTGAAGCTTTCTTT. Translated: CASRGWNTEAFF.

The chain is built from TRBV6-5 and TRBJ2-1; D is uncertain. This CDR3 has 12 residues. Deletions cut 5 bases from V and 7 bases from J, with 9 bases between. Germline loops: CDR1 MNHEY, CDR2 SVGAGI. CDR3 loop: CASSGPRNEQFF. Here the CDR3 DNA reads TGTGCCAGCAGTGGGCCCAGGAATGAGCAGTTCTTC.